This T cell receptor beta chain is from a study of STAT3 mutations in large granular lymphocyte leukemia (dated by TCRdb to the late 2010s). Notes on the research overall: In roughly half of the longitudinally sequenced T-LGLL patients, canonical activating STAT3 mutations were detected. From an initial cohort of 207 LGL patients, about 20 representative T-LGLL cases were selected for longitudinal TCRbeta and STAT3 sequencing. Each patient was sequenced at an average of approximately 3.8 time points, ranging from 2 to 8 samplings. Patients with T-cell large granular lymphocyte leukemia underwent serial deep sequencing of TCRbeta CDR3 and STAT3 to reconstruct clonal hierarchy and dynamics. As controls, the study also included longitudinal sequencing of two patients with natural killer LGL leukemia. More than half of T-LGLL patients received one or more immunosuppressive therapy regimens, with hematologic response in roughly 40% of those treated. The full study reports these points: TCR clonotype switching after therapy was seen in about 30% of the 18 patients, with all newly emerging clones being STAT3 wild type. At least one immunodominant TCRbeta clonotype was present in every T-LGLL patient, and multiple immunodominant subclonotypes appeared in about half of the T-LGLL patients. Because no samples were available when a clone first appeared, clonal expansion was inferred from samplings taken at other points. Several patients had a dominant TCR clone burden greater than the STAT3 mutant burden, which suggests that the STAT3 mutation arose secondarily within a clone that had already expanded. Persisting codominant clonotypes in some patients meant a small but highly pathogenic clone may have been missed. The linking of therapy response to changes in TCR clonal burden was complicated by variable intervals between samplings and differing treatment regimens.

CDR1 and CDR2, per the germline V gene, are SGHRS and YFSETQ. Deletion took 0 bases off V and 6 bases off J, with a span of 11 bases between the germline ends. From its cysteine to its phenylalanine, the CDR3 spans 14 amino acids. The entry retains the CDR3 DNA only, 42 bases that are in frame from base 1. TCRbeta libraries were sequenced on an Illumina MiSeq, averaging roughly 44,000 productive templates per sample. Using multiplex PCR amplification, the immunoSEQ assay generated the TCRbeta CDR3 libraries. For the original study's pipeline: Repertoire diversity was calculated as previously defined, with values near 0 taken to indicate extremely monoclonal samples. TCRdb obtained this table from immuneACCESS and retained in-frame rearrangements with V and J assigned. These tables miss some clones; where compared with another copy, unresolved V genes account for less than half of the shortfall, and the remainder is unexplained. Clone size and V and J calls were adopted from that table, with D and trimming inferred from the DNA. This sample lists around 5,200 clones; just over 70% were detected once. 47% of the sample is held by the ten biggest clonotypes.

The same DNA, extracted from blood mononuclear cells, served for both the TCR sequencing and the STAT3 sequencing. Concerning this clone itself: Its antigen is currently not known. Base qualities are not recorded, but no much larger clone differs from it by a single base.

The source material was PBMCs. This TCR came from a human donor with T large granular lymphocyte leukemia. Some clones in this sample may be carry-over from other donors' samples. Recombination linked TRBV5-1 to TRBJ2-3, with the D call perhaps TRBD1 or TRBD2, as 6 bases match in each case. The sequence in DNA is TGCGCCAGCAGCTTGGCAGGGGAGGTCGATACGCAGTATTTT. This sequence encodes CASSLAGEVDTQYF.